Below are 30 T cell receptor beta chains sequenced from a single sample in a study of OX40 agonist ivuxolimab in advanced cancers. The method was immunoSEQ multiplex PCR; TCRdb's version includes in-frame clones alone and lacks a portion of them. Of 55,000 to 70,000 clones in the sample, about 88% were seen once. The source was CD4+ or CD8+ T cells sorted from blood, collected in a trial of the OX40 agonist ivuxolimab. The receptors were gathered from an adult with an advanced solid tumor such as melanoma, head and neck, liver or kidney cancer.

The genes are TRBV2 and TRBJ2-5, with a possible D match to TRBD2 (6 bases). V lost 7 bases and J lost 1, with 10 bases in between. This CDR3 has 13 residues. The germline CDR1 and CDR2 sequences are SNHLY and FYNNEI. CDR3 in DNA: TGTGCCAGCATCAGGGACTTCCAAGAGACCCAGTACTTC. This translates into CASIRDFQETQYF.

The chain recombines TRBV14 with TRBJ2-1; no clear D. The CDR3 spans 11 residues. Germline V gene data show CDR1 as SGHDN and CDR2 as FVKESK. V was clipped by 1 base and J by 11 bases, with 6 bases between them. CDR3 region: CASSQARKQFF. CDR3 nucleotide sequence: TGTGCCAGCAGCCAAGCCAGGAAGCAGTTCTTC.

The rearrangement links TRBV10-2 to TRBJ2-5; no clear D gene. The CDR3 is 12 amino acids. Germline values: CDR1 WSHSY, CDR2 SAAADI. The germline V and J ends were trimmed by 6 bases and 7 bases, with 12 bases remaining between them. The CDR3: CASSASWGTQYF. Written as DNA, the CDR3 is TGCGCCAGCAGCGCCAGTTGGGGGACCCAGTACTTC.

This clone showed up just once. The chain joins TRBV6-5 to TRBJ2-5, with D maybe TRBD2 (5 bases). CDR1 and CDR2 from the germline V gene are MNHEY and SVGAGI. This CDR3 region has 12 residues. V was clipped by 5 bases and J by 5 bases, with 9 bases between them. CDR3 sequence reads: CASSLTGETQYF. CDR3 DNA sequence: TGTGCCAGCAGTCTCACGGGGGAGACCCAGTACTTC.

J is TRBJ1-5 and V is TRBV6-6; D is perhaps TRBD1 (5 bases). The CDR3 is made up of 14 amino acids. Trimming removed 4 bases at V and 5 bases at J, with 12 bases between. The germline CDR1 and CDR2 sequences are MNHNY and SVGAGI (reference sequence). CDR3 nucleotide sequence: TGTGCCAGCAGTTTGGAGCAGGGTCATCAGCCCCAGCATTTT. It is translated as CASSLEQGHQPQHF.

The chain uses TRBV7-6 and TRBJ2-1; D gene uncertain. Germline V gene sequence: CDR1 SGHVS, CDR2 FNYEAQ. Trimming pared 5 bases from V and 5 bases from J, leaving 10 bases between. The CDR3 runs to 13 residues. CDR3 nucleotide sequence: TGTGCCAGCAGCCCCCGATGGGACAATGAGCAGTTCTTC. Protein product: CASSPRWDNEQFF.

This clone was observed a handful of times. The chain carries TRBV29-1 and TRBJ1-1; 7 bases align to TRBD1. The CDR3 totals 13 residues. V lost 6 bases, J lost 0 bases, and 4 bases stayed unmatched. Germline V gene sequence: CDR1 SQVTM, CDR2 ANQGSEA. The CDR3 DNA reads as TGCAGCGTCGACAGGGACTTGAACACTGAAGCTTTCTTT. This sequence encodes CSVDRDLNTEAFF.

This rearrangement joins TRBV5-1 to TRBJ2-3, with a tentative D call TRBD2 (7 bases). The V gene lost 1 base and the J gene lost 4 bases, with 16 bases spanning the gap. CDR1 is SGHRS and CDR2 is YFSETQ in the germline V gene. This CDR3 is 16 amino acids long. CDR3 DNA sequence: TGCGCCAGCAGCTTGTCGTTTGGGGGGGCATCAGATACGCAGTATTTT. Protein product: CASSLSFGGASDTQYF.

CDR3 bases: TGCGCCAGCTGCCCTCAAGTGGGTGTCACTGAAGCTTTCTTT. As protein: CASCPQVGVTEAFF. The chain uses TRBV5-1 and TRBJ1-1; the D is unclear. V was shortened by 7 bases and J by 4 bases, with 17 bases between the two germline ends. The CDR3 loop spans 14 amino acids. Germline lookup yields CDR1 SGHRS and CDR2 YFSETQ.

The chain carries TRBV19 and TRBJ1-2; weak D call: TRBD1 (6 bases). The germline V gene has CDR1 LNHDA and CDR2 SQIVND (reference sequence). V was cut by 6 bases and J by 7 bases, with 12 bases left in between. This CDR3 is built from 12 residues. CDR3 sequence (DNA): TGTGCCAGTAGGCCGGGGGGCAGTGGCTACACCTTC. It encodes CASRPGGSGYTF. Using reference TRBV19 and TRBJ1-2 for the parts outside the CDR3, the full variable domain is DGGITQSPKYLFRKEGQNVTLSCEQNLNHDAMYWYRQDPGQGLRLIYYSQIVNDFQKGDIAEGYSVSREKKESFPLTVTSAQKNPTAFYLCASRPGGSGYTFGSGTRLTVV.

The chain joins TRBV5-1 to TRBJ1-1; D gene ambiguous. Germline CDR1 is SGHRS and CDR2 is YFSETQ. The CDR3 is 16 amino acids. Trimming shortened V by 3 bases and J by 1 base, and 16 bases separated the two germline ends. In DNA, the CDR3 is TGCGCCAGCAGCTCTGAACCCTCCGGGAGGAACACTGAAGCTTTCTTT. Its protein product is CASSSEPSGRNTEAFF. Full variable domain (outside the CDR3, taken from reference TRBV5-1 and TRBJ1-1): KAGVTQTPRYLIKTRGQQVTLSCSPISGHRSVSWYQQTPGQGLQFLFEYFSETQRNKGNFPGRFSGRQFSNSRSEMNVSTLELGDSALYLCASSSEPSGRNTEAFFGQGTRLTVV.

This chain joins TRBV16 and TRBJ2-7, with no clear D. Germline values: CDR1 KGHSY, CDR2 FQNENV. The CDR3 is 12 amino acids. V gave up 5 bases and J gave up 4 bases, with 9 bases separating them. This chain's CDR3 is CASSATKYEQYF. The DNA for the CDR3 is TGTGCCAGCAGCGCGACAAAATACGAGCAGTACTTC.

This clone has just one count. The CDR3 loop reads CASSLGQGSYNEQFF. Written as DNA, the CDR3 is TGTGCCAGCAGCTTGGGACAGGGGTCCTACAATGAGCAGTTCTTC. The chain joins TRBV5-4 to TRBJ2-1; TRBD1 agrees at 8 bases. The CDR3 length is 15 residues. After removal of 0 bases from V and 1 base from J, the junction contained 0 bases not matched to a gene. Germline V gene data show CDR1 as SGHNT and CDR2 as YYREEE (reference sequence).

This chain uses TRBV4-1 with TRBJ2-3; TRBD2 might be the D (5 bases). V was shortened by 1 base and J by 5 bases, with 10 bases between the two germline ends. Germline CDR1 MGHRA, CDR2 YSYEKL. CDR3 length: 14 amino acids. CDR3 loop: CASSQGVRVDTQYF. For the CDR3, the DNA is TGCGCCAGCAGCCAAGGTGTGAGGGTAGATACGCAGTATTTT.

The chain combines TRBV7-9 with TRBJ2-7, with 14 bases lining up with TRBD2. J lost 1 base, V lost 5 bases, and 7 bases had no gene match. CDR1 SEHNR and CDR2 FQNEAQ come from the germline V gene (reference sequence). The CDR3 loop spans 17 amino acids. The CDR3 sequence: CASSPGLAGASSYEQYF. The CDR3 DNA reads TGTGCCAGCAGCCCGGGACTAGCGGGGGCAAGTTCCTACGAGCAGTACTTC.

The chain carries TRBV29-1 and TRBJ2-7, with 11 nucleotides matching TRBD1. J gave up 5 bases and V 4 bases, and 4 bases lay outside the gene matches. Germline V gives CDR1 SQVTM, CDR2 ANQGSEA. The CDR3 covers 13 residues. CDR3 loop: CSVGDRGAHEQYF. CDR3 sequence (DNA): TGCAGCGTTGGGGACAGGGGGGCCCACGAGCAGTACTTC.

Only a few counts were recorded for this clone. The chain links TRBV5-4 to TRBJ1-2; 8 bases are shared with TRBD1. The CDR3 contains 11 residues. Unmatched junction bases numbered 2, after V lost 5 bases and J lost 8 bases. Germline CDR1 and CDR2: SGHNT and YYREEE (reference sequence). The CDR3 bases are TGTGCCAGCAGAGCAGGGGGCGGCTACACCTTC. This sequence encodes CASRAGGGYTF.

The gene calls are TRBV10-2 and TRBJ2-1; 7 nucleotides align to TRBD1. Looked up from germline, CDR1 is WSHSY and CDR2 is SAAADI. Germline trimming cut 6 bases from V and 5 bases from J; bases unmatched to any gene: 22. The length of the CDR3 is 19 residues. The CDR3 spells CASSQTGMRALRQDNEQFF. The CDR3 region has the DNA TGCGCCAGCAGCCAGACAGGGATGAGAGCCCTACGCCAGGACAATGAGCAGTTCTTC.

This chain links TRBV4-2 with TRBJ2-7; D remains ambiguous. Deletions cut 1 base from V and 5 bases from J, with 9 bases between. The length of the CDR3 is 13 residues. Germline assignment: CDR1 LGHNA and CDR2 YNFKEQ. The CDR3, as DNA: TGTGCCAGCAGCCAAGGCGCCCCGGACGAGCAGTACTTC. This sequence encodes CASSQGAPDEQYF.

CDR3: CASSPNRAHGEEQFF. CDR3 in DNA: TGTGCCAGCAGCCCGAACCGGGCCCACGGGGAGGAGCAGTTCTTC. The V and J genes are TRBV14 and TRBJ2-1, with D perhaps TRBD2 (5 bases). The germline V and J ends were trimmed by 4 bases and 10 bases, with 20 bases remaining between them. This CDR3 spans 15 amino acids. Germline V CDR1 and CDR2: SGHDN, FVKESK.

The chain combines TRBV6-1 with TRBJ2-5; maybe TRBD2 (5 bases). The CDR3 covers 14 residues. The germline gives CDR1 MNHNS, CDR2 SASEGT. Between the trimmed V and J ends, which lost 1 base and 1 base, there was a span of 7 bases. The DNA of the CDR3 is TGTGCCAGCAGTGAAGGAGGGCCCCAAGAGACCCAGTACTTC. Translated: CASSEGGPQETQYF.

This chain connects TRBV7-2 to TRBJ1-1; D not resolved. Germline lookup yields CDR1 SGHTA and CDR2 FQGNSA. V dropped 3 bases and J dropped 3 bases, with 11 bases sitting between them. This CDR3 spans 14 amino acids. CDR3: CASSLWQADTEAFF. DNA for the CDR3: TGTGCCAGCAGCTTGTGGCAGGCCGACACTGAAGCTTTCTTT.

This chain connects TRBV19 to TRBJ2-3; 11 bases match TRBD2. Germline trimming cut 3 bases from V and 1 base from J; bases unmatched to any gene: 9. The CDR3 totals 18 residues. Per germline, CDR1 LNHDA and CDR2 SQIVND (reference sequence). This chain's CDR3 is CASSIALSSGGRTDTQYF. Here the CDR3 DNA reads TGTGCCAGTAGTATCGCCCTCTCTAGCGGGGGGCGCACAGATACGCAGTATTTT.

CDR3 region: CASSIGTVNEKLFF. The CDR3 DNA reads TGCGCCAGCAGCATCGGGACGGTTAATGAAAAACTGTTTTTT. This chain joins TRBV5-1 and TRBJ1-4, with D perhaps TRBD1 (5 bases). V was shortened by 4 bases and J by 4 bases, with 11 bases between the two germline ends. This CDR3 contains 14 residues. Germline values: CDR1 SGHRS, CDR2 YFSETQ.

The chain links TRBV19 to TRBJ2-2; D is unresolved. V lost 5 bases and J lost 2, with 12 bases in between. Germline CDR1 reads LNHDA; CDR2 reads SQIVND (reference sequence). The CDR3 spans 15 residues. The CDR3 nucleotides read TGTGCCAGTAGTGCCGACTGGCCCAACACCGGGGAGCTGTTTTTT. This sequence encodes CASSADWPNTGELFF.

This clone was seen only once. This rearrangement joins TRBV6-6 to TRBJ2-2, with 9 nucleotides matching TRBD1. Per the germline V gene, CDR1 is MNHNY and CDR2 is SVGAGI (reference sequence). The CDR3 spans 15 residues. The V gene end was trimmed by 6 bases and the J gene end by 4 bases; junction bases not matched to a gene: 6. The CDR3: CASRRGQGSTGELFF. The CDR3 nucleotides read TGTGCCAGCAGGAGAGGACAGGGGAGCACCGGGGAGCTGTTTTTT.

This chain uses TRBV2 with TRBJ1-5, with 7 bases aligning to TRBD1. The junction had 17 bases not matched to a gene; V was cut back by 7 bases and J by 8 bases. The germline V gene encodes CDR1 SNHLY and CDR2 FYNNEI. The CDR3 has 16 residues. DNA for the CDR3: TGTGCCAGCAAAGGAGAAAGGGCAGGGGGATTGAAGCCCCAGCATTTT. Residues: CASKGERAGGLKPQHF. Based on the CDR3 plus reference TRBV2 and TRBJ1-5, the full variable domain is EPEVTQTPSHQVTQMGQEVILRCVPISNHLYFYWYRQILGQKVEFLVSFYNNEISEKSEIFDDQFSVERPDGSNFTLKIRSTKLEDSAMYFCASKGERAGGLKPQHFGDGTRLSIL.

This chain joins TRBV5-5 and TRBJ2-5, with 9 bases matching TRBD1. V was pared by 4 bases and J by 3 bases, with 4 bases of the junction left unmatched. The CDR3 loop spans 14 amino acids. Germline assignment: CDR1 SGHKS and CDR2 YYEKEE (reference sequence). The CDR3 nucleotides read TGTGCCAGCAGCCTCTGGACAGGGGAAGAGACCCAGTACTTC. The encoded protein is CASSLWTGEETQYF. Filled out from reference TRBV5-5 and TRBJ2-5, the complete variable domain reads DAGVTQSPTHLIKTRGQQVTLRCSPISGHKSVSWYQQVLGQGPQFIFQYYEKEERGRGNFPDRFSARQFPNYSSELNVNALLLGDSALYLCASSLWTGEETQYFGPGTRLLVL.

The chain recombines TRBV6-1 with TRBJ2-1; D gene uncertain. The CDR3 has 12 amino acids. Trimming took 7 bases from V and 6 from J, leaving 10 bases between them. Germline CDR1 reads MNHNS; CDR2 reads SASEGT. CDR3 in amino acids: CASNWGFNEQFF. The CDR3 DNA is TGTGCCAGCAATTGGGGATTCAATGAGCAGTTCTTC.

V is TRBV18 and J is TRBJ1-2; D uncertain. This CDR3 comprises 13 residues. V shed 2 bases and J shed 2 bases, with 6 bases lying between them. Germline V gives CDR1 KGHSH, CDR2 LQKENI. CDR3 in amino acids: CASSPAGNYGYTF. CDR3 coding DNA: TGTGCCAGCTCACCAGCGGGGAACTATGGCTACACCTTC.